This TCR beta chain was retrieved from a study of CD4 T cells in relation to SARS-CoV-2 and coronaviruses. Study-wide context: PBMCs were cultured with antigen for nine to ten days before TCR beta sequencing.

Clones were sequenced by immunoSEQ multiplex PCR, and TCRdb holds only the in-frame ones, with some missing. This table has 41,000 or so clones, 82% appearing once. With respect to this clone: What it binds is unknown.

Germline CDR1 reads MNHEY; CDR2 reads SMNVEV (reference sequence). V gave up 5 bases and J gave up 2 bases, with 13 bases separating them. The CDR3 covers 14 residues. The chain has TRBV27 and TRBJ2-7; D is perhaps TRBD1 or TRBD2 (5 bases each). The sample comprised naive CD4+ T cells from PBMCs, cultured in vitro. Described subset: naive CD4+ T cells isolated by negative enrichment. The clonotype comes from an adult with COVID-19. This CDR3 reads CASSVTGQPYEQYF. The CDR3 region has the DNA TGTGCCAGCAGTGTCACGGGGCAGCCCTACGAGCAGTACTTC.